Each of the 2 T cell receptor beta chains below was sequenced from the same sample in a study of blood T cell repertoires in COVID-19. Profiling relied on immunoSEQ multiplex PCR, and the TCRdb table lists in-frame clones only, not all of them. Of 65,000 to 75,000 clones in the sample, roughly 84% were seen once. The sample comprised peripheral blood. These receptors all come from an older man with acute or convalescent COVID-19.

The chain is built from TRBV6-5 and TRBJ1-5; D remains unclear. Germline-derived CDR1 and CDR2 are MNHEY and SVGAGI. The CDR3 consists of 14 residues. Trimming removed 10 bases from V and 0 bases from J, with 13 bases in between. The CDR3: CATHVADSNQPQHF. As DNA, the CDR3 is TGTGCCACACACGTGGCAGATAGCAATCAGCCCCAGCATTTT.

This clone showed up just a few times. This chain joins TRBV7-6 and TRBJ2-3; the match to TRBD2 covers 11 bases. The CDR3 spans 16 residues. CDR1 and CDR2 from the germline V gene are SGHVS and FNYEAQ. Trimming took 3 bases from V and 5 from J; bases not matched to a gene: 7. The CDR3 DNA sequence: TGTGCCAGCAGCTTCAGGGGCCTAGCGGGAGGAGATACGCAGTATTTT. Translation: CASSFRGLAGGDTQYF.